Detailed here is one T cell receptor beta chain. Antigen unknown. This sample was taken from a study of T cell responses to AZD1222 COVID-19 vaccine. Whole-study results and caveats: There were repertoire samples only from the period after the peak T cell response. Following two doses of AZD1222, Spike-specific TCR breadth and depth rose. Donor demographics were predominantly white British with a female majority; clonal diversity may be underestimated.

TCRdb's copy holds only in-frame clones and misses some; the assay was immunoSEQ multiplex PCR. The sample lists just over 150,000 clones, 90% occurring once. Here the sequenced sample was peripheral blood, taken 28 days after the second AZD1222 dose. This receptor was obtained from an adult who received the AZD1222 COVID-19 vaccine.

The CDR3 is CASSSPGRGAFF. The DNA of the CDR3 is TGTGCCAGCAGCTCCCCAGGACGAGGTGCTTTCTTT. The gene calls are TRBV3-1 (or the pseudogene TRBV3-2) and TRBJ1-1; D gene unclear. V lost 5 bases, J lost 11 bases, and 15 bases lay in between. CDR3 size: 12 residues. The germline CDR1 and CDR2 sequences are LGHDT and YNNKEL (reference sequence).